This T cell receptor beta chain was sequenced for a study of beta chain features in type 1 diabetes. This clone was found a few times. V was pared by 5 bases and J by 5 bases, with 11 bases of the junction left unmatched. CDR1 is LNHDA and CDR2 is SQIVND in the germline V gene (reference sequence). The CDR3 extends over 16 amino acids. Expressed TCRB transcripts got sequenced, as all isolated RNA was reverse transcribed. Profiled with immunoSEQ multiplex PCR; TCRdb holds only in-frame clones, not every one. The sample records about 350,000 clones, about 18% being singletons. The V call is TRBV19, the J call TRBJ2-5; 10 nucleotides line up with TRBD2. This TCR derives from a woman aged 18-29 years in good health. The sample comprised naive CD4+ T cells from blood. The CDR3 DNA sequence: TGTGCCAGTAGTCCCCGGGTAGCGGGAGGCATGGAGACCCAGTACTTC. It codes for CASSPRVAGGMETQYF.